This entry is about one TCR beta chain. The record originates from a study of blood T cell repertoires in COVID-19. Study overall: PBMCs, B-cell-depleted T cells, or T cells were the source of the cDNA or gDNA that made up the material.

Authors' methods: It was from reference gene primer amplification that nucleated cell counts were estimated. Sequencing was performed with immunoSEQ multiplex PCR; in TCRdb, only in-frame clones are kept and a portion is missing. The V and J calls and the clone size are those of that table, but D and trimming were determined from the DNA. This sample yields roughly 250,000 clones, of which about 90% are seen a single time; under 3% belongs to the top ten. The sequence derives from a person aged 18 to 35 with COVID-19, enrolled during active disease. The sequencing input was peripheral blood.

The CDR3 DNA sequence: TGTGCCAGCAGCGCCCCTGCACAGGGGGCCGATGGCTACACCTTC. Translation: CASSAPAQGADGYTF. V gene TRBV9 combines with J gene TRBJ1-2; 9 bases map to TRBD1. The CDR3 covers 15 residues. The J segment lost 6 bases and the V segment lost 3 bases, leaving 9 bases of the junction unmatched. Germline CDR1 is SGDLS and CDR2 is YYNGEE.